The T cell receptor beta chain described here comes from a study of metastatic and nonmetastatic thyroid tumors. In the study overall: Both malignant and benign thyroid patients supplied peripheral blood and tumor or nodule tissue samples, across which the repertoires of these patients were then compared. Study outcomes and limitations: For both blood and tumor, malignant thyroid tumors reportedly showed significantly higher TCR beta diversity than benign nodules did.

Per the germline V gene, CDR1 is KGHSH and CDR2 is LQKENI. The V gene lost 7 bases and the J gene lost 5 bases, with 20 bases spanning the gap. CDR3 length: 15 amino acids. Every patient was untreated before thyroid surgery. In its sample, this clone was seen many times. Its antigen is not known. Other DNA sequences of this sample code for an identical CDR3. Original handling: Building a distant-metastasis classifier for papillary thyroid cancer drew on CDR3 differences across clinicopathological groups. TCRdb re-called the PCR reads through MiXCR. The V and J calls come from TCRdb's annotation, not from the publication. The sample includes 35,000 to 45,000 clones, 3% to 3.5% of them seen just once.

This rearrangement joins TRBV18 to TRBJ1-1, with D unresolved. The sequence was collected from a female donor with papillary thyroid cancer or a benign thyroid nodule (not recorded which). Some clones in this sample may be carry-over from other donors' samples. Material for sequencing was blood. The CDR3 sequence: CASFTPPPRGTEAFF. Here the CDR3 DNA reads TGTGCCAGCTTCACCCCCCCCCCACGGGGAACTGAAGCTTTCTTT. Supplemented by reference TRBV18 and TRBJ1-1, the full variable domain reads NAGVMQNPRHLVRRRGQEARLRCSPMKGHSHVYWYRQLPEEGLKFMVYLQKENIIDESGMPKERFSAEFPKEGPSILRIQQVVRGDSAAYFCASFTPPPRGTEAFFGQGTRLTVV.